A selection of T cell receptor beta chains follows, all from one sample in a study of T cell responses to AZD1222 COVID-19 vaccine. Profiling relied on immunoSEQ multiplex PCR, and the TCRdb table lists in-frame clones only, not all of them. The data contain about 90,000 clones, about 85% of them singletons. The source was peripheral blood, collected 28 days after the second AZD1222 dose. These receptors were collected from an adult who received the AZD1222 COVID-19 vaccine. The CDR3 runs from the conserved cysteine through the conserved F or W. A D gene is named only where the DNA matches it firmly.

D gene,V gene,J gene,CDR3 protein
-,TRBV7-2,TRBJ2-3,CASSQWSWLDTQYF
-,TRBV7-6,TRBJ1-2,CASRYRDTFDYGYTF
-,TRBV21-1,TRBJ2-1,CASSLREYEQFF
-,TRBV2,TRBJ2-3,CASRQLGERADTQYF
-,TRBV2,TRBJ2-3,CASSERWRDTQYF
-,TRBV7-3,TRBJ2-1,CASSLMRETYNEQFF
TRBD1,TRBV18,TRBJ1-5,CASSRGDRGEEPQHF
-,TRBV30,TRBJ1-3,CACSPGNTIYF
-,TRBV14,TRBJ2-5,CASSHKFWAQYF
TRBD1,TRBV6-5,TRBJ2-2,CASRLDRARSGELFF
-,TRBV14,TRBJ1-1,CASSQDMWTEAFF
TRBD2,TRBV7-9,TRBJ2-1,CASSPSIRTSGSRYNEQFF
TRBD1,TRBV6-2/TRBV6-3,TRBJ2-7,CASSSFGRTGIEQYF
-,TRBV28,TRBJ2-3,CASKVVPRTDTQYF
-,TRBV29-1,TRBJ2-1,CSVEDKDPGFF
-,TRBV6-4,TRBJ2-5,CASSERASGTQYF
-,TRBV19,TRBJ1-3,CASTLSTGYSGNTIYF
-,TRBV13,TRBJ2-5,CASSSTGSQGPQETQYF
-,TRBV18,TRBJ2-1,CASSPLGGGGYNEQFF
-,TRBV20-1,TRBJ2-5,CSAAQETQYF
-,TRBV29-1,TRBJ1-1,CSATQGERTEAFF
TRBD1,TRBV3-1/TRBV3-2,TRBJ2-7,CASSQAPGTVYEQYF
-,TRBV24-1,TRBJ2-3,CATSDSDSPSTDTQYF
-,TRBV4-3,TRBJ2-1,CASSPGFPLGRGYNEQFF
-,TRBV12-5,TRBJ2-5,CASGLVPETQYF
-,TRBV18,TRBJ2-2,CASSPIVTSGELFF
TRBD1,TRBV29-1,TRBJ2-2,CSVVTGQVNTGELFF
TRBD1,TRBV24-1,TRBJ2-1,CATSDQNLDRSSYNEQFF
-,TRBV21-1,TRBJ2-1,CASSERRGGRVYNEQFF
TRBD2,TRBV19,TRBJ2-3,CASSLAGRADTQYF
-,TRBV19,TRBJ1-2,CASSTFISGTDGYTF
-,TRBV18,TRBJ2-5,CASSPPSSKETQYF
-,TRBV5-1,TRBJ2-1,CASSFSVYNEQFF
TRBD2,TRBV2,TRBJ2-7,CASKDTAGGPYEQYF
-,TRBV6-2/TRBV6-3,TRBJ2-7,CASSYGGRQHEQYF
-,TRBV29-1,TRBJ1-2,CSVEYGYTF
TRBD1,TRBV27,TRBJ2-6,CASRPWMGQNSSGANVLTF
TRBD1,TRBV5-5,TRBJ1-1,CASQGDTSNTEAFF
-,TRBV7-3,TRBJ2-3,CASSLQGKAQYF
TRBD1,TRBV23-1,TRBJ2-3,CASSRPKRTGKEVDTQYF
TRBD1,TRBV7-6,TRBJ1-5,CASSEGPGGYSNQPQHF
-,TRBV19,TRBJ2-7,CASSIGGTYEQYF
-,TRBV11-2,TRBJ2-3,CASSSLNTQYF
-,TRBV5-1,TRBJ1-5,CASSLVPGVNQPQHF
TRBD1,TRBV6-4,TRBJ2-1,CASSDFPGTGAYNEQFF
-,TRBV2,TRBJ1-2,CASSVGRYGYTF
TRBD2,TRBV10-2,TRBJ2-7,CASSELAGVSYEQYF
TRBD2,TRBV10-3,TRBJ2-7,CAISEASGSYEQYF
-,TRBV9,TRBJ2-3,CASSVGGGPGTDTQYF
-,TRBV7-3,TRBJ2-7,CASSLRQGDYEQYF
TRBD1,TRBV16,TRBJ2-7,CASSQSKGQGVYEQYF
-,TRBV4-1,TRBJ1-6,CASSQASVSPLHF